This T cell receptor beta chain is from a study of spatial heterogeneity in lung cancer. At least ten counts were recorded for this clonotype. One end of the junction varies from germline; a read error may be responsible. Germline lookup yields CDR1 SQVTM and CDR2 ANQGSEA. The CDR3 consists of 10 residues. TCRdb re-called the 5' RACE reads through MiXCR, storing one row per CDR3 protein. In the table there are some 41,000 distinct CDR3 sequences, approximately 6.8% of which are singletons. Stated time point: sample taken at primary tumor resection. Extraction of whole RNA from tumor, nontumor lung or frozen PBMC preceded unsorted sequencing.

The input for sequencing was PBMCs, taken at surgery. The chain employs TRBV29-1 and TRBJ2-7, with D tentatively TRBD2 (6 bases). The receptor's source is a female donor with early-stage non-small cell lung cancer. The CDR3 DNA is TGCAGCGTTCAATCCGGGACTGTGGAGTTC. The encoded protein is CSVQSGTVEF.